These 2 T cell receptor beta chains originate from one sample sequenced in a study of regulatory T cells in long-lasting Graves disease. Time point defined: newly diagnosed GD, antithyroid drugs for less than 3 months. From PBMCs, RNA was extracted and then used to make the TCR library. Through Arm-PCR of CDR3 regions and iRepertoire HTBI primers, TCR beta libraries were built. TCRdb re-called the multiplex PCR reads through MiXCR, storing one row per CDR3 protein. Of about 530,000 distinct CDR3 sequences listed, about 16% are singletons. These same records also appear under a second study, on T cells in Graves' hyperthyroidism and ophthalmopathy.

Specimen: peripheral blood mononuclear cells (PBMCs), collected at new diagnosis, from a patient treated with antithyroid drugs. The receptors were sampled from a woman aged 35-65 years with Graves disease.

The rearrangement links TRBV3-1 to TRBJ1-3; no firm D call. Trimming removed 3 bases at V and 0 bases at J, with 9 bases between. The CDR3 extends over 15 amino acids. The germline gives CDR1 LGHDT, CDR2 YNNKEL (reference sequence). The DNA for the CDR3 is TGTGCCAGCAGCCAGGAAGGCCTCTCTGGAAACACCATATATTTT. It codes for CASSQEGLSGNTIYF.

This clonotype appeared many times. The chain links TRBV20-1 to TRBJ1-5; D gene uncertain. Trimming shortened V by 2 bases and J by 3 bases, and 8 bases separated the two germline ends. This CDR3 spans 13 amino acids. Germline loops: CDR1 DFQATT, CDR2 SNEGSKA (reference sequence). CDR3: CSARLQLNQPQHF. DNA for the CDR3: TGCAGTGCTAGATTGCAGCTCAATCAGCCCCAGCATTTT.